This TCR beta chain was documented in a study of tumor-infiltrating lymphocytes in primary liver carcinoma. With respect to this clonotype: The germline gene is not matched at one end of the junction; a read error may be the cause.

RNA and DNA were co-extracted from approximately 20-30 mg of unsorted bulk tissue. The investigators made TCR beta cDNA from approximately 0.5 ug total RNA, using a constant-region primer. Employing slightly modified ARM-PCR, three nested multiplex PCR rounds were run, and these gave rise to the TCR beta libraries. Researchers ran the first two PCR rounds for approximately 10 cycles each with TRBV1-TRBV30 forward primers and a C-beta reverse primer. TCRdb used MiXCR to reprocess the multiplex PCR reads, holding one entry per CDR3 protein. The sample contains some 94,000 distinct CDR3 sequences, around three quarters of which appear only once. There are 19 residues in the CDR3. Per germline, CDR1 MNHNS and CDR2 SASEGT.

The sample was liver tumor tissue from sampling region 5. The subset denotes: tumor region T5, tumor centre. V usage is TRBV6-1 and J usage is TRBJ2-4; 9 nucleotides line up with TRBD2. The receptor was derived from a woman aged 55-70 years with primary liver carcinoma and hepatitis B virus infection. CDR3 amino acids: CTSSEEASGRTSAKNIQYF. In nucleotides, the CDR3 is TGTACCAGCAGTGAAGAGGCAAGCGGGAGGACTAGTGCCAAAAACATTCAGTATTTC.